Below are 3 T cell receptor beta chains sequenced from a single sample in a study of control samples from healthy donors and cancer patients. Only in-frame clones appear in the TCRdb table, and some are missing; sequencing was by immunoSEQ multiplex PCR. The repertoire holds some 250,000 clones, with approximately 80% as singletons. Material for sequencing was PBMCs. These receptors all come from a woman aged 55 to 70 with lung cancer.

CDR3 in DNA: TGTGCCTGGAGTGGGGAAGCCGTGAATACGCAGTATTTT. The encoded protein is CAWSGEAVNTQYF. The rearrangement joins TRBV30 to TRBJ2-3; no firm D call. The CDR3 covers 13 residues. Germline V CDR1 and CDR2: GTSNPN, SVGIG (reference sequence). V was clipped by 1 base and J by 7 bases, with 12 bases between them.

This rearrangement joins TRBV5-1 to TRBJ2-1; 10 nucleotides line up with TRBD1. V was clipped by 1 base and J by 7 bases; unmatched bases: 11. Germline V gene data show CDR1 as SGHRS and CDR2 as YFSETQ. The CDR3 totals 17 residues. Here the CDR3 reads CASSLRTGQGLKNEQFF. As DNA, the CDR3 is TGCGCCAGCAGCTTGAGGACGGGACAGGGGTTGAAGAATGAGCAGTTCTTC.

This chain links TRBV28 with TRBJ1-1; 8 nucleotides align to TRBD1. The V gene's germline CDR1 is MDHEN and CDR2 SYDVKM. The trim removed 5 bases at V and 0 bases at J, leaving 8 bases unmatched. This CDR3 has 16 residues. DNA of the CDR3: TGTGCCAGCAGTCGTCCCGGGACAGGTATGAACACTGAAGCTTTCTTT. Translating it yields CASSRPGTGMNTEAFF.